This record covers a single T cell receptor beta chain. Original methodology: Estimation of nucleated cell counts relied on the amplification of reference gene primers. The protocol was immunoSEQ multiplex PCR, while the TCRdb copy is restricted to in-frame clones and leaves out a portion. V and J calls and clone size follow that table, whereas D and trimming were derived from the DNA. The table includes a few hundred thousand clones, approximately 87% detected once. The data stem from a study of blood T cell repertoires in COVID-19. Germline lookup yields CDR1 LNHDA and CDR2 SQIVND (reference sequence). The CDR3 contains 15 residues. Deletions cut 4 bases from V and 0 bases from J, with 10 bases between.

This clonotype was sampled from a woman aged 45-60 years with acute or convalescent COVID-19. The chain is built from TRBV19 and TRBJ2-1; possible D gene TRBD1, 6 bases. Sequences were obtained from peripheral blood. CDR3 coding DNA: TGTGCCAGTAGTACCCGAGGGGGCTCCTACAATGAGCAGTTCTTC. Its translation is CASSTRGGSYNEQFF.